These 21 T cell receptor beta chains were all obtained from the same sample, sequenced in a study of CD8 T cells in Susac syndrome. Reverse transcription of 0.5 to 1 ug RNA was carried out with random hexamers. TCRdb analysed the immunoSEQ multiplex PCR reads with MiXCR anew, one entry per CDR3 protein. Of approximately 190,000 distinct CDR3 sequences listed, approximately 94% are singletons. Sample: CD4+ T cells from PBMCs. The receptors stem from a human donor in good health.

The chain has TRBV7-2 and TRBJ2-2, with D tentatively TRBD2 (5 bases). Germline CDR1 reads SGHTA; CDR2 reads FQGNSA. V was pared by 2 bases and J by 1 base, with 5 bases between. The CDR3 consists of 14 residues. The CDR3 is CASSLRENTGELFF. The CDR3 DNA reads TGTGCCAGCAGCTTACGGGAGAACACCGGGGAGCTGTTTTTT.

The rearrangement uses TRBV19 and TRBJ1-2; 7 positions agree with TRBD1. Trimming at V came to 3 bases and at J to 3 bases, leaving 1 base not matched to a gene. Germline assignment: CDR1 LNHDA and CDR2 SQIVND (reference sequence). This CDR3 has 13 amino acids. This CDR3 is CASSIGTDYGYTF. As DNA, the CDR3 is TGTGCCAGTAGTATTGGGACAGACTATGGCTACACCTTC.

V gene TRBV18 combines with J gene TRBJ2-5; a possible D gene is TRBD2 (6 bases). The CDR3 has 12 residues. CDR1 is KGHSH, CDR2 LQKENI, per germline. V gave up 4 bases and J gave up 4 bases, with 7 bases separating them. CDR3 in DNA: TGTGCCAGCTCACGACTAGGAGAGACCCAGTACTTC. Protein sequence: CASSRLGETQYF.

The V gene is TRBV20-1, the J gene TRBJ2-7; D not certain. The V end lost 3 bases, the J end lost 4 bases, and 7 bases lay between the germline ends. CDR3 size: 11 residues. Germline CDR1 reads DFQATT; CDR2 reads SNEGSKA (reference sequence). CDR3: CSARREYEQYF. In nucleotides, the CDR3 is TGCAGTGCTAGGCGCGAGTACGAGCAGTACTTC.

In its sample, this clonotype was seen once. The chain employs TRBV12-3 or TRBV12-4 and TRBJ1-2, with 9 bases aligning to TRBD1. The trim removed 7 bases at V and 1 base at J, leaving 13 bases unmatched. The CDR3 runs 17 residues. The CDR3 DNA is TGTGCCAGCATCCTTGACAGGGGGGCACCCCTTAACTATGGCTACACCTTC. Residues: CASILDRGAPLNYGYTF.

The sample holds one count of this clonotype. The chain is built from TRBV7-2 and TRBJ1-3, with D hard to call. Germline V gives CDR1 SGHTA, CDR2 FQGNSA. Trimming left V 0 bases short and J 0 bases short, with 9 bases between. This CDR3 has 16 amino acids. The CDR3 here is CASSLAGSHSGNTIYF. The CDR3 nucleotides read TGTGCCAGCAGCTTAGCGGGGTCTCACTCTGGAAACACCATATATTTT.

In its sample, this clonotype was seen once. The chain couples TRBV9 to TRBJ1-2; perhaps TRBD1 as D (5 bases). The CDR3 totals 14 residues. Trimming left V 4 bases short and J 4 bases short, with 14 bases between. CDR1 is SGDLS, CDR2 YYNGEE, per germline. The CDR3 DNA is TGTGCCAGCAGCCCCCCCCAGGGCGTCTATGGCTACACCTTC. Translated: CASSPPQGVYGYTF.

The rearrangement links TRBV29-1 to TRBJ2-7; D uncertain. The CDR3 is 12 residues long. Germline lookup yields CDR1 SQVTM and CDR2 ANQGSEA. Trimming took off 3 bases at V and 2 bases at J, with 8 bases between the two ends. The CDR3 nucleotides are TGCAGCGTTGAGAACACCGCCTACGAGCAGTACTTC. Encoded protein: CSVENTAYEQYF.

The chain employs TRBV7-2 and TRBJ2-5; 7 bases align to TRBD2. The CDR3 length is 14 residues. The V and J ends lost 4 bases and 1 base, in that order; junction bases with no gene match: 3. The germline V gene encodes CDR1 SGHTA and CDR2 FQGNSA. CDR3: CASSSGLSQETQYF. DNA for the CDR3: TGTGCCAGCAGCTCGGGACTATCCCAAGAGACCCAGTACTTC. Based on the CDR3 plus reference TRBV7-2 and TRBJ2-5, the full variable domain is GAGVSQSPSNKVTEKGKDVELRCDPISGHTALYWYRQSLGQGLEFLIYFQGNSAPDKSGLPSDRFSAERTGGSVSTLTIQRTQQEDSAVYLCASSSGLSQETQYFGPGTRLLVL.

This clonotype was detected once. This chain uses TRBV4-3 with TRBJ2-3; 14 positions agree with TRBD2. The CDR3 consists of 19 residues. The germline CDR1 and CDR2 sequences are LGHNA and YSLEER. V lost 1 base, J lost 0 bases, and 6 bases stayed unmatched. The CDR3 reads CASSQGLAGGFLSTDTQYF. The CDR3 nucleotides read TGCGCCAGCAGCCAAGGACTAGCGGGGGGGTTCCTTAGCACAGATACGCAGTATTTT.

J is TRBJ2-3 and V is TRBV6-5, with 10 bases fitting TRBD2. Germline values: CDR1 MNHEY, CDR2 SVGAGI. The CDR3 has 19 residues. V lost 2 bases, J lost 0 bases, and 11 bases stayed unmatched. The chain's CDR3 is CASSYGHTLTSGSTDTQYF. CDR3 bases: TGTGCCAGCAGTTACGGCCACACACTGACTAGCGGGAGCACAGATACGCAGTATTTT.

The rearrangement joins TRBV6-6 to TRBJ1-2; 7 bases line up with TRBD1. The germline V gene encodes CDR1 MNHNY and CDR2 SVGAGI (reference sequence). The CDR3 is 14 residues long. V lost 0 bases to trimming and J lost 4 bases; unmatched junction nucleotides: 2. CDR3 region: CASSYSRQGYGYTF. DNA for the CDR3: TGTGCCAGCAGTTACTCCCGACAGGGCTATGGCTACACCTTC.

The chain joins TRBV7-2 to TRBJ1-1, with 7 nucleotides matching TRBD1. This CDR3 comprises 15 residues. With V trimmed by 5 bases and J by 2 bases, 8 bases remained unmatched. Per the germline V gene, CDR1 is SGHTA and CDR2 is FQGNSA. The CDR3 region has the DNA TGTGCCAGCAGCCCCGATGGGACAGCCAACACTGAAGCTTTCTTT. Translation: CASSPDGTANTEAFF.

CDR3 amino acids: CASRDPGGYQPQHF. In nucleotides, the CDR3 is TGTGCCAGCAGGGACCCGGGAGGTTATCAGCCCCAGCATTTT. V is TRBV6-2 or TRBV6-3 and J is TRBJ1-5; unclear D gene. Looked up from germline, CDR1 is MNHEY and CDR2 is SVGEGT. The CDR3 consists of 14 residues. Trimming removed 6 bases from V and 5 bases from J, with 14 bases in between.

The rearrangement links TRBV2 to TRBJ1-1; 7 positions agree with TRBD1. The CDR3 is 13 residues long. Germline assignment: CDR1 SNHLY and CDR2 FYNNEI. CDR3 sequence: CANERDRGTEAFF. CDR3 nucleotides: TGTGCTAACGAGAGGGACAGAGGCACTGAAGCTTTCTTT.

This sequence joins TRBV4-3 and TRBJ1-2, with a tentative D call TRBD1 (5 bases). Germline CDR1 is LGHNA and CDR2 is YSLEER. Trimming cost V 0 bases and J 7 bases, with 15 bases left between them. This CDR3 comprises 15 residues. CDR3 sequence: CASSQDIRGVAGYTF. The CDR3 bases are TGCGCCAGCAGCCAAGATATCCGAGGGGTTGCTGGCTACACCTTC.

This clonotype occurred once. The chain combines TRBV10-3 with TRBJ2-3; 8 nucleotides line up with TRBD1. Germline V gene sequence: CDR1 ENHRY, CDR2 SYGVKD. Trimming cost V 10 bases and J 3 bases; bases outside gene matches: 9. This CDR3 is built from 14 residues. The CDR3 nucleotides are TGTGCCAGCGCAGGGGGCATGAAAACAGATACGCAGTATTTT. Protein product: CASAGGMKTDTQYF.

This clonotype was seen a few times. This CDR3 is CASKAYSRSYEQYV. The CDR3 DNA follows: TGTGCCAGCAAGGCGTACAGTCGCTCCTACGAGCAGTACGTC. The J gene is TRBJ2-7, the V gene TRBV6-1, with D uncertain. Germline V gene lookup returns CDR1 MNHNS and CDR2 SASEGT. CDR3 length equals 14 residues. The V end was cut by 7 bases, the J end by 0 bases, with 13 bases between.

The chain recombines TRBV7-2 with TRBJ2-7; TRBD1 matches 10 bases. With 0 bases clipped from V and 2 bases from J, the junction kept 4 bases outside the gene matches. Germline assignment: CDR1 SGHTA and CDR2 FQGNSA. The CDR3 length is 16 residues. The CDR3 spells CASSLASGTGAYEQYF. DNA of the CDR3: TGTGCCAGCAGCTTAGCTTCCGGGACAGGGGCCTACGAGCAGTACTTC.

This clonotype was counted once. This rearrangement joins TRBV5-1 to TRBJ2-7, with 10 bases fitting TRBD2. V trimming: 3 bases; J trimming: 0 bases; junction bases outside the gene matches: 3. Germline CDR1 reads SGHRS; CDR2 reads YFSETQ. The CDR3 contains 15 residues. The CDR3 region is CASSSSGGASYEQYF. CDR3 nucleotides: TGCGCCAGCAGCTCGAGCGGGGGGGCCTCCTACGAGCAGTACTTC. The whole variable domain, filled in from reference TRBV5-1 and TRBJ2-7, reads KAGVTQTPRYLIKTRGQQVTLSCSPISGHRSVSWYQQTPGQGLQFLFEYFSETQRNKGNFPGRFSGRQFSNSRSEMNVSTLELGDSALYLCASSSSGGASYEQYFGPGTRLTVT.

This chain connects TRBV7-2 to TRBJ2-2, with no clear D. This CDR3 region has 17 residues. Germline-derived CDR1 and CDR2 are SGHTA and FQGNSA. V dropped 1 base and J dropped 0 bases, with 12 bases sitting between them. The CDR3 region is CASSLEAALANTGELFF. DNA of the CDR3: TGTGCCAGCAGCTTAGAGGCAGCCCTCGCGAACACCGGGGAGCTGTTTTTT.